The 13 T cell receptor beta chains given below trace back to one sample, sequenced in a study of T cells in Graves' hyperthyroidism and ophthalmopathy. TCR beta CDR3 region amplification was performed from RNA transcripts. Using the HTBI primer set, a first-round RT-PCR was run on the TCR CDR3. TCRdb itself ran the multiplex PCR reads through MiXCR, one entry per CDR3 protein. The sample includes around 600,000 distinct CDR3 sequences, 14% of them seen just once. Specimen: blood. The receptor source for this set is a woman in her 50s with Graves' ophthalmopathy.

CDR3 residues: CASSHRLAGDNEQFF. The CDR3 coding sequence is TGTGCCAGCAGCCATAGACTAGCGGGAGACAATGAGCAGTTCTTC. The chain is built from TRBV4-2 and TRBJ2-1; 12 bases fit TRBD2. The CDR3 spans 15 residues. Trimming cost V 3 bases and J 5 bases; bases outside gene matches: 2. Germline V gene lookup returns CDR1 LGHNA and CDR2 YNFKEQ.

This clonotype has ten or more counts. The V gene is TRBV3-1, the J gene TRBJ2-1, with D perhaps TRBD1 (5 bases). V was trimmed by 0 bases and J by 13 bases, leaving 19 bases between them. The CDR3 covers 15 residues. Germline CDR1 is LGHDT and CDR2 is YNNKEL (reference sequence). The CDR3 here is CASSQDRSDRDRQFF. Here the CDR3 DNA reads TGTGCCAGCAGCCAAGATCGTAGTGATCGTGACAGACAGTTCTTC.

This clonotype has a handful of counts. The rearrangement links TRBV20-1 to TRBJ2-2; D possibly uses TRBD1 or TRBD2 (6 bases each). Germline CDR1 DFQATT, CDR2 SNEGSKA (reference sequence). The CDR3 totals 14 residues. Trimming pared 4 bases from V and 5 bases from J, leaving 14 bases between. The CDR3 DNA reads TGCAGTGCTATCAACAGGGACTGGACCGGGGAGCTGTTTTTT. It yields the protein CSAINRDWTGELFF.

This clonotype was detected ten times or more. The chain recombines TRBV13 with TRBJ2-3; 13 bases fit TRBD2. Germline CDR1 and CDR2: PRHDT and FYEKMQ (reference sequence). The CDR3 spans 18 residues. V shed 3 bases, J shed 2 bases, and the junction held 8 bases outside the gene matches. The CDR3 DNA reads as TGTGCCAGCAGCTTGACTAGCGGGAGGCCCGGAGACACAGATACGCAGTATTTT. It translates to CASSLTSGRPGDTDTQYF.

This clonotype was observed a few times. The chain employs TRBV24-1 and TRBJ2-1; D perhaps matches TRBD1 (6 bases). V was pared by 3 bases and J by 4 bases, with 12 bases between. The CDR3 runs to 15 residues. Germline V CDR1 and CDR2: KGHDR, SFDVKD. CDR3 nucleotide sequence: TGTGCCACCAGTGATGCCAGGGGTGGATACAATGAGCAGTTCTTC. Its protein is CATSDARGGYNEQFF.

V and J are TRBV27 and TRBJ2-1, with TRBD1 as a possible D gene (5 bases). Trimming removed 4 bases at V and 1 base at J, with 8 bases between. The CDR3 is 14 amino acids. Germline V gene lookup returns CDR1 MNHEY and CDR2 SMNVEV (reference sequence). Written as DNA, the CDR3 is TGTGCCAGCAGTTACCGACAGTCCTACAATGAGCAGTTCTTC. It specifies CASSYRQSYNEQFF.

In regard to this clonotype: The junction departs from germline at one end; a sequencing error may be responsible. The chain links TRBV7-2 to TRBJ2-5, with TRBD2 matching over 10 bases. The CDR3 loop spans 16 amino acids. Germline-derived CDR1 and CDR2 are SGHTA and FQGNSA. The CDR3 reads CATSRKTSGRSETQYF. The CDR3 DNA reads as TGTGCCACCAGCAGGAAGACTAGCGGGCGGTCGGAGACCCAGTACTTC.

This clonotype was recorded many times. The chain carries TRBV6-2 or TRBV6-3 and TRBJ1-2; D remains unclear. This CDR3 spans 14 amino acids. V lost 6 bases and J lost 1, with 12 bases in between. Germline V gene data show CDR1 as MNHEY and CDR2 as SVGEGT. The CDR3 spells CASRTQDGNYGYTF. CDR3 nucleotide sequence: TGTGCCAGCAGGACCCAGGACGGTAACTATGGCTACACCTTC.

A remark on this clonotype: A read error may explain this, as a much larger clone is one base away. The chain recombines TRBV20-1 with TRBJ2-3, with 8 bases identical to TRBD1. From germline, CDR1 is DFQATT and CDR2 SNEGSKA (reference sequence). The CDR3 runs to 14 residues. The CDR3 DNA follows: TGCAGTGCTAGAAGACAGGGGCTCACAGATACGCAGTGTTTT. It codes for CSARRQGLTDTQCF.

V gene TRBV11-3 combines with J gene TRBJ2-2, with D perhaps TRBD1 (6 bases). Germline V gene lookup returns CDR1 SGHNT and CDR2 YENEEA. CDR3 size: 13 residues. V was pared by 5 bases and J by 5 bases, with 9 bases between. CDR3 in DNA: TGTGCCAGCAGCGCCACAGGGACCGGGGAGCTGTTTTTT. Protein: CASSATGTGELFF.

The gene calls are TRBV2 and TRBJ2-2; tentatively, D is TRBD1 or TRBD2 (5 bases each). The CDR3 covers 16 residues. Trimming removed 6 bases at V and 3 bases at J, with 17 bases between. The germline gives CDR1 SNHLY, CDR2 FYNNEI. CDR3 protein: CASSDGTVGYTGELFF. As DNA, the CDR3 is TGTGCCAGCAGCGACGGGACCGTAGGATACACCGGGGAGCTGTTTTTT.

This clonotype was seen at least ten times. The chain links TRBV7-2 to TRBJ2-3; 8 nucleotides agree with TRBD2. The V segment lost 3 bases and the J segment 1 base; nucleotides outside the gene matches: 12. The CDR3 is 18 amino acids. Germline V gene data show CDR1 as SGHTA and CDR2 as FQGNSA. Written as DNA, the CDR3 is TGTGCCAGCAGCTTTAAGCGGGAGAGCAGCCTAGGCACAGATACGCAGTATTTT. Its protein product is CASSFKRESSLGTDTQYF.

This clonotype was detected many times. One junction end does not reproduce the germline sequence, and a read error may be involved. This chain uses TRBV3-1 with TRBJ2-7; no clear D gene. The germline gives CDR1 LGHDT, CDR2 YNNKEL (reference sequence). The CDR3 is made up of 16 amino acids. The CDR3 here is CASSQDWATISHEQYF. As DNA, the CDR3 is TGTGCCAGCAGCCAAGATTGGGCTACAATCTCCCACGAGCAGTACTTC.